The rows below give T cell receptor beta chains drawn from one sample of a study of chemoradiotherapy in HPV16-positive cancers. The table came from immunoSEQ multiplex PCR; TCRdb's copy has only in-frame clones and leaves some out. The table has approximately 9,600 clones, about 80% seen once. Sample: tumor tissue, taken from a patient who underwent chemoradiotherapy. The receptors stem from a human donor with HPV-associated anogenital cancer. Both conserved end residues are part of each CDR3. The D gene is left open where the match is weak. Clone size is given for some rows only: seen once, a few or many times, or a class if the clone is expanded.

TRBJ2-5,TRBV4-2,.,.,TGTGCCAGCAGCCAAGATAGGAGGGGGGAGACCCAGTACTTC,CASSQDRRGETQYF
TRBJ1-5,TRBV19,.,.,TGTGCCAGTAGTAATGGACAGCTTACAGAGCCCCAGCATTTT,CASSNGQLTEPQHF
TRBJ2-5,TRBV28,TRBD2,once,TGTGCCAGCAGTTTAGGGGGAGGGTGGCAAGAGACCCAGTACTTC,CASSLGGGWQETQYF
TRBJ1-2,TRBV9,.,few,TGTGCCAGCAGCGTAGATGGACTCGCTAACTATGGCTACACCTTC,CASSVDGLANYGYTF
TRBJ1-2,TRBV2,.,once,TGTGCCAGCAGTGATGGGTACGCCCGGAGCTACACCTTC,CASSDGYARSYTF
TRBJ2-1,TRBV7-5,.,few,TGTGCCAGAAGACCTCCACAGGGGAGGACCTACAATGAGCAGTTCTTC,CARRPPQGRTYNEQFF
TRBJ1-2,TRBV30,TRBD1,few,TGTGCCTGGGGGAAGACAGGGGACTATGGCTACACCTTC,CAWGKTGDYGYTF
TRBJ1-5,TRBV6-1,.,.,TGTGCCAGCAGTGAAGTGGCTCGTGATCAGCCCCAGCATTTT,CASSEVARDQPQHF
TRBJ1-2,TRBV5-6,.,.,TGTGCCAGCAGCTTGATGGAGGTACCCTATGGCTACACCTTC,CASSLMEVPYGYTF
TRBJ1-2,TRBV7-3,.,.,TGTGCCAGCAGCGCGCAACCGGGACTACAAAGTGGAGGCTACACCTTC,CASSAQPGLQSGGYTF
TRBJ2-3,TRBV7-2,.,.,TGTGCCAGCAGCCTTCGGACAAGGGGAGATACGCAGTATTTT,CASSLRTRGDTQYF
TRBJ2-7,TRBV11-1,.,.,TGTGCCAGCAGCCTACAGGAGTCCTCCTACGAGCAGTACTTC,CASSLQESSYEQYF
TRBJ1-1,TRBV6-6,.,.,TGTGCCAGCTACGGACGTGTCACTGAAGCTTTCTTT,CASYGRVTEAFF
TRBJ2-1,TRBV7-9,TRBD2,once,TGTGCCAGCAGCTCGTGGGCGGGGGTGGCCTACAATGAGCAGTTCTTC,CASSSWAGVAYNEQFF
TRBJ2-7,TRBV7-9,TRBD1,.,TGTGCCAGCAGCCGACAGGGAATCGGTTACGAGCAGTACTTC,CASSRQGIGYEQYF
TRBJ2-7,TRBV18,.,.,TGTGCCAGCTCACCCGGGACGGACCGGGGCGAGCAGTACTTC,CASSPGTDRGEQYF